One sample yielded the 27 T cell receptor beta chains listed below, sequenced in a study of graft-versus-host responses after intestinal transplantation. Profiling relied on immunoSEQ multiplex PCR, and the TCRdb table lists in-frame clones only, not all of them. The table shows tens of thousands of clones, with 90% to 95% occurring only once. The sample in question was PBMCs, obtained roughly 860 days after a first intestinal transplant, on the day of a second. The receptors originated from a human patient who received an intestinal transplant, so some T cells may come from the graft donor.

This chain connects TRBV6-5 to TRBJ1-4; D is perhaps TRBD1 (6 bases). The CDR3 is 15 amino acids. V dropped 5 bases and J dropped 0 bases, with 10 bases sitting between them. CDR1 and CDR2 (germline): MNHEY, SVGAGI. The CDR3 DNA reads TGTGCCAGCAGTGGAGGGGGTACAACTAATGAAAAACTGTTTTTT. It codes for CASSGGGTTNEKLFF.

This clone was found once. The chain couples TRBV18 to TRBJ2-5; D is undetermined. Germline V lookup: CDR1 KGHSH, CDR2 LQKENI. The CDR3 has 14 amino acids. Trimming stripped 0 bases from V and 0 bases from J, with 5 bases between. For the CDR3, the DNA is TGTGCCAGCTCACCACCTAACAACCAAGAGACCCAGTACTTC. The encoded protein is CASSPPNNQETQYF.

This CDR3 is CASSQGQGTNEKLFF. CDR3 DNA sequence: TGCGCCAGCAGCCAAGGGCAGGGAACTAATGAAAAACTGTTTTTT. The chain recombines TRBV4-1 with TRBJ1-4, with D perhaps TRBD1 (5 bases). The V and J ends lost 1 base and 1 base respectively, with 7 bases between them. This CDR3 comprises 15 residues. Looked up from germline, CDR1 is MGHRA and CDR2 is YSYEKL.

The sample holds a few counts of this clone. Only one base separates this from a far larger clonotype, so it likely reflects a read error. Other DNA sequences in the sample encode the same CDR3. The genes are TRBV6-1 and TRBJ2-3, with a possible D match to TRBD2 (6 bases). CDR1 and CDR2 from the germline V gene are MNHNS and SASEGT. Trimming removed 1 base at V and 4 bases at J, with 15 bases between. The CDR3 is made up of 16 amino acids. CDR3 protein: CASSEGGAGGADTQYF. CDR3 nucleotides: TGTGCCAGCAGTGAAGGGGGAGCGGGTGGAGCAGATACGCAGTATTTT.

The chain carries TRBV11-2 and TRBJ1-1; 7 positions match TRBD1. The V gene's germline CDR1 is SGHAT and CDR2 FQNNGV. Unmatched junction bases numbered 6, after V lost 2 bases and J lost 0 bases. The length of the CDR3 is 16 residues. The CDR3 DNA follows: TGTGCCAGCAGCTTAACCGGACAGGTTATGAACACTGAAGCTTTCTTT. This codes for CASSLTGQVMNTEAFF.

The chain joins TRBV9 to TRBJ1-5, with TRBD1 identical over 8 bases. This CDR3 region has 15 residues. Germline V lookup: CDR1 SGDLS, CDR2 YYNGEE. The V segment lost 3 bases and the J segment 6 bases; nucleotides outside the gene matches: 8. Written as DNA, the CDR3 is TGTGCCAGCAGCGACCCGGACAGGGTCGTTCAGCCCCAGCATTTT. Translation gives CASSDPDRVVQPQHF.

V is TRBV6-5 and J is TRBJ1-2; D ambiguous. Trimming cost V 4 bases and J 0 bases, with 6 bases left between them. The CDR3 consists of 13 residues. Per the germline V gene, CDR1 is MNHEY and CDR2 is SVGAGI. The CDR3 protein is CASSFSANYGYTF. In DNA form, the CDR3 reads TGTGCCAGCAGTTTTTCCGCTAACTATGGCTACACCTTC.

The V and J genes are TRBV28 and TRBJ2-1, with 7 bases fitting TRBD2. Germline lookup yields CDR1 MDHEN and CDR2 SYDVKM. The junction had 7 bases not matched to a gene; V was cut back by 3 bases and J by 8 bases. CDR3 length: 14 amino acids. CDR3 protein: CASSFAGARDEQFF. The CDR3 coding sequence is TGTGCCAGCAGTTTTGCGGGAGCGAGGGATGAGCAGTTCTTC. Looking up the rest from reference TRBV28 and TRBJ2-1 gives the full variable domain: DVKVTQSSRYLVKRTGEKVFLECVQDMDHENMFWYRQDPGLGLRLIYFSYDVKMKEKGDIPEGYSVSREKKERFSLILESASTNQTSMYLCASSFAGARDEQFFGPGTRLTVL.

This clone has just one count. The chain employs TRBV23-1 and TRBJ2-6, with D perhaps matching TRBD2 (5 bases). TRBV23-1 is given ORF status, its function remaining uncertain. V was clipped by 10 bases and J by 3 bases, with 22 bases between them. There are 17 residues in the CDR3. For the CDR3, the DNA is TGCGCCACCACCCAGGACTCCCGAGAAAATGGGGCCAACGTCCTGACTTTC. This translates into CATTQDSRENGANVLTF.

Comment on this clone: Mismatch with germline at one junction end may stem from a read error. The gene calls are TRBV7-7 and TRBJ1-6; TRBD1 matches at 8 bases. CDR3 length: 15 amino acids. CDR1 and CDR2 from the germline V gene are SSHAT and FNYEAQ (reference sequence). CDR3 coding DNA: TGTGCTAGCAGCGCCAGGGGGCTGGGGAATTCACCCCTCCACTTT. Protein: CASSARGLGNSPLHF.

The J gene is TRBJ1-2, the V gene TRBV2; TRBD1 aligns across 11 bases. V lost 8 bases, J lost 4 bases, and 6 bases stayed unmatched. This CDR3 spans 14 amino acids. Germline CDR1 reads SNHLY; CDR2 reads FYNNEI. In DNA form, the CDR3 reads TGTGCCAGCTTAGAGGGGACAGGGGGCTATGGCTACACCTTC. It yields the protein CASLEGTGGYGYTF.

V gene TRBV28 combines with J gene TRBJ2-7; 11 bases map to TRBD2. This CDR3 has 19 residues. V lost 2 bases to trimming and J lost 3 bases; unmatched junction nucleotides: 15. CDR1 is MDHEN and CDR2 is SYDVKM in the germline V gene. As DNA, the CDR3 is TGTGCCAGCAGTTTAATGGCAAAGGGTTCTCTAGCGGGAGGCTACGAGCAGTACTTC. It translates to CASSLMAKGSLAGGYEQYF.

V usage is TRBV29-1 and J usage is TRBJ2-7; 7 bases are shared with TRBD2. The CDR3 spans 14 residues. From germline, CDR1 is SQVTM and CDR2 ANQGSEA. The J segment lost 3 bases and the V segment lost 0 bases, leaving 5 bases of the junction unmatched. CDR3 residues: CSVEEGGDSYEQYF. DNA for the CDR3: TGCAGCGTTGAAGAGGGAGGGGATAGCTACGAGCAGTACTTC.

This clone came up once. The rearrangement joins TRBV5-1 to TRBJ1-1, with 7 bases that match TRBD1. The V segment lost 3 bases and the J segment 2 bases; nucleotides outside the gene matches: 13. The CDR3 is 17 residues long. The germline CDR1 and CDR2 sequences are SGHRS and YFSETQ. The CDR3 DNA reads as TGCGCCAGCAGCTCGGTTGTACAGGGGCCTACCAACACTGAAGCTTTCTTT. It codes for CASSSVVQGPTNTEAFF. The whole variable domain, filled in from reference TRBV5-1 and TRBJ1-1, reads KAGVTQTPRYLIKTRGQQVTLSCSPISGHRSVSWYQQTPGQGLQFLFEYFSETQRNKGNFPGRFSGRQFSNSRSEMNVSTLELGDSALYLCASSSVVQGPTNTEAFFGQGTRLTVV.

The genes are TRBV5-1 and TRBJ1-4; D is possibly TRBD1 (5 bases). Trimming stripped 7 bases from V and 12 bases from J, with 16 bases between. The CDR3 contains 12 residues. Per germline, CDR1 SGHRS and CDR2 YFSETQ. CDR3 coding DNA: TGCGCCAGCTCATCTTCCGGGACCCAACTGTTTTTT. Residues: CASSSSGTQLFF.

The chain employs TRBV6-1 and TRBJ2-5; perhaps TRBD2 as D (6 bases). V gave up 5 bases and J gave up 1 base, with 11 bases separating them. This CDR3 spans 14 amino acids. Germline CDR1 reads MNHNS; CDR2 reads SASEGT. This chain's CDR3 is CASSNRRVQETQYF. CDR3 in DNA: TGTGCCAGCAGTAACAGGAGGGTCCAAGAGACCCAGTACTTC.

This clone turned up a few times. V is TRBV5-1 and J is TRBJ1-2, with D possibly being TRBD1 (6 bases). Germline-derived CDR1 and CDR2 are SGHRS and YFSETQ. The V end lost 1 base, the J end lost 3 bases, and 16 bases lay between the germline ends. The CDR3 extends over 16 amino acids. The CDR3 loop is CASSLPSGGRDYGYTF. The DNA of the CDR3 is TGCGCCAGCAGCTTGCCGTCGGGGGGGCGAGACTATGGCTACACCTTC.

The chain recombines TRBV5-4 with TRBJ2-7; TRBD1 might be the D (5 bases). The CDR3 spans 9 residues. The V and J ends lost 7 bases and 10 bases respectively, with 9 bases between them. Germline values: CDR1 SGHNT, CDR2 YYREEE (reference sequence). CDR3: CASGAFQYF. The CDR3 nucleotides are TGTGCCAGCGGGGCCTTCCAGTACTTC.

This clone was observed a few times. As DNA, the CDR3 is TGCAGCGTTGACGTGGGGGGGGGACAGCCCCAGCATTTT. Amino acid sequence: CSVDVGGGQPQHF. This sequence joins TRBV29-1 and TRBJ1-5; tentative D call: TRBD1 (5 bases). Germline V gene sequence: CDR1 SQVTM, CDR2 ANQGSEA. V was trimmed by 3 bases and J by 7 bases, leaving 13 bases between them. The CDR3 has 13 amino acids.

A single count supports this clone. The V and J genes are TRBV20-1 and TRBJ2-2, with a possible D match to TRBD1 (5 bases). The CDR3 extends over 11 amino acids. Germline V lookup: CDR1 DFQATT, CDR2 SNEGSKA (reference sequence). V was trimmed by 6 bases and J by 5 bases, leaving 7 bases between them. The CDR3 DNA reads TGCAGTGCGGGGCGAACCGGGGAGCTGTTTTTT. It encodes CSAGRTGELFF.

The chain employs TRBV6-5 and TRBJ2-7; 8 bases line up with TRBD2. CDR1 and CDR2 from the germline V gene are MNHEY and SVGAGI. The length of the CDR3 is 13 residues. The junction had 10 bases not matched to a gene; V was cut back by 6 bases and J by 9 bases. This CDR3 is CASRGLDSAGQYF. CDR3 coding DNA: TGTGCCAGCAGGGGACTAGATTCGGCAGGGCAGTACTTC.

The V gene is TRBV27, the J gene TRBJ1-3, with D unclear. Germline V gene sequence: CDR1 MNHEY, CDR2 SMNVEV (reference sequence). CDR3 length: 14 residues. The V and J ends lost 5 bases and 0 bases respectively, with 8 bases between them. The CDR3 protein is CASSILDSGNTIYF. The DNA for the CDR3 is TGTGCCAGCAGTATACTGGACTCTGGAAACACCATATATTTT.

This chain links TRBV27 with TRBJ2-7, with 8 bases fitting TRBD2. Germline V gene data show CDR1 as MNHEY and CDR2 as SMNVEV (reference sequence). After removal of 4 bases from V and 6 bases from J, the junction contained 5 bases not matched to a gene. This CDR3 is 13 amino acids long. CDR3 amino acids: CASSSAGTSEQYF. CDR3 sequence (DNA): TGTGCCAGCAGTTCCGCCGGGACTAGCGAGCAGTACTTC.

The CDR3 coding sequence is TGTGCCAGCAGCGTAGCTGGGGTCTCGGAGACCCAGTACTTC. Protein sequence: CASSVAGVSETQYF. This sequence joins TRBV9 and TRBJ2-5; no clear D. V was pared by 0 bases and J by 5 bases, with 11 bases between. Per the germline V gene, CDR1 is SGDLS and CDR2 is YYNGEE. CDR3 length: 14 residues.

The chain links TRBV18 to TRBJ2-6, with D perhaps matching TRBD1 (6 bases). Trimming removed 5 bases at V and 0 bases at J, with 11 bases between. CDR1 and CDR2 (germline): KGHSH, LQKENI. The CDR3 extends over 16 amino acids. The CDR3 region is CASSSQGSSGANVLTF. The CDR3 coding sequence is TGTGCCAGCTCATCACAGGGTTCCTCTGGGGCCAACGTCCTGACTTTC.

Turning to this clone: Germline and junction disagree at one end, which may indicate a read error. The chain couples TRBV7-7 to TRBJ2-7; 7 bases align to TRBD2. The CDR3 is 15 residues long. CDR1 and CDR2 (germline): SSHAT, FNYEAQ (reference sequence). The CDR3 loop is CASSLAAGPTYEQYF. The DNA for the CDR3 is TGTGCTAGCAGCTTAGCAGCGGGACCGACCTACGAGCAGTACTTC.

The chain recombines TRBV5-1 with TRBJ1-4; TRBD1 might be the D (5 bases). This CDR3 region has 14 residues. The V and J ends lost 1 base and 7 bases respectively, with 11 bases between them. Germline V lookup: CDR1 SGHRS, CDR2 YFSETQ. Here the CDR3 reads CASSLYGGTEKLFF. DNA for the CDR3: TGCGCCAGCAGCTTGTACGGGGGTACTGAAAAACTGTTTTTT.